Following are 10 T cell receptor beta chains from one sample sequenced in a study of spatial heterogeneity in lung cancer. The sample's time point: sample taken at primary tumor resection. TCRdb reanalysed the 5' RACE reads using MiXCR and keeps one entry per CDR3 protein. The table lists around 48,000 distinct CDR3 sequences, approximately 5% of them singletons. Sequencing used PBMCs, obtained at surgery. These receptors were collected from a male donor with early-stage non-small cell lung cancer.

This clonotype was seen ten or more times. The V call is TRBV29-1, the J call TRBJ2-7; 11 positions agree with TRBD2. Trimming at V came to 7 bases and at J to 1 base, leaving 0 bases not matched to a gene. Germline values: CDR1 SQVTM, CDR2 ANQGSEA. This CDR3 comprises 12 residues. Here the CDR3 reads CSGLAGSYEQYF. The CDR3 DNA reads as TGCAGCGGACTAGCGGGATCCTACGAGCAGTACTTC.

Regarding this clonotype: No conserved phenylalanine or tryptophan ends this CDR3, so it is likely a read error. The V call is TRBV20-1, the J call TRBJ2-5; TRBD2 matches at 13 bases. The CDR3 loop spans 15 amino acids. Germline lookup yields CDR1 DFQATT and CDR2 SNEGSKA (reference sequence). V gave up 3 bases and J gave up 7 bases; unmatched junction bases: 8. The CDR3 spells CSARPGLAGEGTQYL. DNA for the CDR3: TGCAGTGCTAGGCCAGGACTAGCGGGAGAGGGGACCCAGTACCTC.

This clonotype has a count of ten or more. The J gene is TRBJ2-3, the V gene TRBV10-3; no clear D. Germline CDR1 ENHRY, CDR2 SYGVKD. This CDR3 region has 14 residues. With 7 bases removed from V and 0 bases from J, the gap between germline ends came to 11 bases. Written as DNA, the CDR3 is TGTGCCATCAAAGAGGAAACTAGCACAGATACGCAGTATTTT. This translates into CAIKEETSTDTQYF.

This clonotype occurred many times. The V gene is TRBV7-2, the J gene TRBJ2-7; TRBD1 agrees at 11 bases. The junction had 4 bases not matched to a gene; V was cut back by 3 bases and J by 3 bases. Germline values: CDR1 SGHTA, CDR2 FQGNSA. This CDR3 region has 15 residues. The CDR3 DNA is TGTGCCAGCAGCTTCGCCGGGACAGGGGGCTACGAGCAGTACTTC. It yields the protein CASSFAGTGGYEQYF.

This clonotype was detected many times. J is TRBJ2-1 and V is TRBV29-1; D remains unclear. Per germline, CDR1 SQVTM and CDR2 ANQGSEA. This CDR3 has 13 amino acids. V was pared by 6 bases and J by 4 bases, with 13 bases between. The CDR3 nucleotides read TGCAGCGTACGGTCCGGACGTTACAATGAGCAGTTCTTC. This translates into CSVRSGRYNEQFF.

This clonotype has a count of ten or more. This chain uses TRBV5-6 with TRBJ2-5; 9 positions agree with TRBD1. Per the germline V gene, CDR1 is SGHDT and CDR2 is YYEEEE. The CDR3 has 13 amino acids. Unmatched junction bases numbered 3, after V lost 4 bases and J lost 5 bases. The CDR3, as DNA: TGTGCCAGCAGCCGGACAGGGGATGAGACCCAGTACTTC. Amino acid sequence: CASSRTGDETQYF.

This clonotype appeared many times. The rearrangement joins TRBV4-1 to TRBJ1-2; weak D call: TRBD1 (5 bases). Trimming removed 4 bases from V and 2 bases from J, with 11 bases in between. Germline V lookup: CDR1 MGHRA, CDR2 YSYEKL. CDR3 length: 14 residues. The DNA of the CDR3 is TGCGCCAGCAGCCCGGGACCGATAAACTATGGCTACACCTTC. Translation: CASSPGPINYGYTF.

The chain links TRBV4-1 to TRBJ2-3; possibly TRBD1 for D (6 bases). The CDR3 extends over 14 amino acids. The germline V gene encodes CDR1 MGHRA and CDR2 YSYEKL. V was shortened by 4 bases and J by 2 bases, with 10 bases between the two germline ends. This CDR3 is CASSPQGDTDTQYF. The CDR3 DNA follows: TGCGCCAGCAGCCCACAGGGCGACACAGATACGCAGTATTTT.

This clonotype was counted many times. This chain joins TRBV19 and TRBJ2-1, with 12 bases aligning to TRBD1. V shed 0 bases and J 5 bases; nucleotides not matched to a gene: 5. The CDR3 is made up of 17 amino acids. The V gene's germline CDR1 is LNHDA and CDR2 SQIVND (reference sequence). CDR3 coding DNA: TGTGCCAGTAGTATAGAAGGGACAGGGGGCATAAACAATGAGCAGTTCTTC. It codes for CASSIEGTGGINNEQFF.

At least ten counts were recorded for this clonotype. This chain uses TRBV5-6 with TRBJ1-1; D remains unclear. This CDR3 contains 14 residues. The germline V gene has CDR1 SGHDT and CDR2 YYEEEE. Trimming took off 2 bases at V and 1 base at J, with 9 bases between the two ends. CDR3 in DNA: TGTGCCAGCAGCTTCTTAGGGCCGAACACTGAAGCTTTCTTT. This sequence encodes CASSFLGPNTEAFF.